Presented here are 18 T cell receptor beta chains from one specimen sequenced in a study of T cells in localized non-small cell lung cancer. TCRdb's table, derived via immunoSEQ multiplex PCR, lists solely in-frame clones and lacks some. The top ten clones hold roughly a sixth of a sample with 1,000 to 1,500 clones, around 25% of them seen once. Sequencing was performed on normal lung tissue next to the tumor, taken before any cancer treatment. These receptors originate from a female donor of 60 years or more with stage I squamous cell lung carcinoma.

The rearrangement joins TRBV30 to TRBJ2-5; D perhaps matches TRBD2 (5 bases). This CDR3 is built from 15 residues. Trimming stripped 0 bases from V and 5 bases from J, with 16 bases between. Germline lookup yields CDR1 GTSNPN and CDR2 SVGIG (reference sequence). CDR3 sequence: CAWSVGAEWGETQYF. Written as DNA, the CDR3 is TGTGCCTGGAGTGTAGGAGCGGAGTGGGGTGAGACCCAGTACTTC.

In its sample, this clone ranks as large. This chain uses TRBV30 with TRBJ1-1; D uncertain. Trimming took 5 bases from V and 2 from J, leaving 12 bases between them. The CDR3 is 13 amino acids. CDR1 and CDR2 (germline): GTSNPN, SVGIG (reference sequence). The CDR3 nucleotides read TGTGCCTGGCAAACAGACCCTAACACTGAAGCTTTCTTT. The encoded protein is CAWQTDPNTEAFF.

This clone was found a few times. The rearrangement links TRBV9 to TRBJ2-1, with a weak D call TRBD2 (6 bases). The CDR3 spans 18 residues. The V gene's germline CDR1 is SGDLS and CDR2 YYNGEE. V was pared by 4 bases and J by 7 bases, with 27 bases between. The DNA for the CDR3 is TGTGCCAGCAGCCCAACCCTCGGGCGGGGACTGTTGAGAAATGAGCAGTTCTTC. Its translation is CASSPTLGRGLLRNEQFF.

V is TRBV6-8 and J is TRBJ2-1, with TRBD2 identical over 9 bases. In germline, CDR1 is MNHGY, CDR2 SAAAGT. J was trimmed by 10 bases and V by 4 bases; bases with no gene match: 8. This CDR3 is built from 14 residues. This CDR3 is CASSLSGLAAEQFF. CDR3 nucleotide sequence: TGTGCCAGCAGTTTATCGGGACTAGCAGCCGAGCAGTTCTTC.

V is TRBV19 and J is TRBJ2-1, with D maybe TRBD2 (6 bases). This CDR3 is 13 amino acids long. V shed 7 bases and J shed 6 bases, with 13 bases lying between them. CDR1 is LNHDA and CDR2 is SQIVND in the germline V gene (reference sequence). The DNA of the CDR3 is TGTGCCAGTACCGCTTCGACTAGCAATGAGCAGTTCTTC. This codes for CASTASTSNEQFF.

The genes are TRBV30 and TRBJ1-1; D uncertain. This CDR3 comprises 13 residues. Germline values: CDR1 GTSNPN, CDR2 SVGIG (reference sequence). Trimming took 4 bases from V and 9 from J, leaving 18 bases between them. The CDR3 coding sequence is TGTGCCTGGAACCCCATCGACAACAGCCAAGCTTTCTTT. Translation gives CAWNPIDNSQAFF.

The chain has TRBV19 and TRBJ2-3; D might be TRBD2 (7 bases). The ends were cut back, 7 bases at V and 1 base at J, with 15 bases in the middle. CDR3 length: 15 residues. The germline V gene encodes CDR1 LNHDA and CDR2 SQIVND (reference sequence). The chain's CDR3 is CASTRGGGRTDTQYF. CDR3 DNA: TGTGCCAGTACCCGAGGGGGAGGGCGCACAGATACGCAGTATTTT.

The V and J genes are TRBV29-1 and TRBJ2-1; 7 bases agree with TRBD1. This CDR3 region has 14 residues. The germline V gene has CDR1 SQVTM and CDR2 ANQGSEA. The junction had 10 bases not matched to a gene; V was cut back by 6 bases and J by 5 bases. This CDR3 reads CSVLRDRPNNEQFF. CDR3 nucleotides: TGCAGCGTCCTAAGGGACAGACCTAACAATGAGCAGTTCTTC.

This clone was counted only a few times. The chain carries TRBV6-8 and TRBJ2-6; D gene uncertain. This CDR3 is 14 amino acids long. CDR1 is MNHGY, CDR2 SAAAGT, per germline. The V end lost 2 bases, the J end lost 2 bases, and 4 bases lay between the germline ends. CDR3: CASSYTTGANVLTF. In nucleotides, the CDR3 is TGTGCCAGCAGTTACACCACTGGGGCCAACGTCCTGACTTTC.

The CDR3 nucleotides are TGCGCCAGCAGCCGGACAGGGGATTTTGTCGGCACAGATACGCAGTATTTT. Protein product: CASSRTGDFVGTDTQYF. The chain is built from TRBV10-2 and TRBJ2-3, with TRBD1 identical over 9 bases. Germline lookup yields CDR1 WSHSY and CDR2 SAAADI. J lost 1 base, V lost 6 bases, and 11 bases had no gene match. This CDR3 region has 17 residues.

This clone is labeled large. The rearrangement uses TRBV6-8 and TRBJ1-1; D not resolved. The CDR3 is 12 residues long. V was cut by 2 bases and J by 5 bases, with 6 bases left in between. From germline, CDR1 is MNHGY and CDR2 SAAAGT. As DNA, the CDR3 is TGTGCCAGCAGTTACGGTACGACTGAAGCTTTCTTT. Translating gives CASSYGTTEAFF.

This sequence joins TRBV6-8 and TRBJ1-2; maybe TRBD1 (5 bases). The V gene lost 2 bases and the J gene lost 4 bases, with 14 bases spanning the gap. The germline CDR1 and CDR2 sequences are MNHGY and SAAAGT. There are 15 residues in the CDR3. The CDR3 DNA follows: TGTGCCAGCAGTTACCAGGGCCGAGAACTCTATGGCTACACCTTC. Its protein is CASSYQGRELYGYTF.

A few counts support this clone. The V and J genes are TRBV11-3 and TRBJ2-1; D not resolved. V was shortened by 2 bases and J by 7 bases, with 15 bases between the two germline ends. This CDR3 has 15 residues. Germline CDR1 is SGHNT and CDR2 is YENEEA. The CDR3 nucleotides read TGTGCCAGCAGCTTACTACGGCATGAGTTAAATGAGCAGTTCTTC. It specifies CASSLLRHELNEQFF.

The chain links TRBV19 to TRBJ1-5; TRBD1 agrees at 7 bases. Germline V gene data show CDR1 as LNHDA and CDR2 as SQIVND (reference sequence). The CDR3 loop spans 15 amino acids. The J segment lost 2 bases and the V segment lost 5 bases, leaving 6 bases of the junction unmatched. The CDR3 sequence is CASSFRQGGNQPQHF. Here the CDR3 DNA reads TGTGCCAGTAGTTTCCGACAGGGAGGCAATCAGCCCCAGCATTTT.

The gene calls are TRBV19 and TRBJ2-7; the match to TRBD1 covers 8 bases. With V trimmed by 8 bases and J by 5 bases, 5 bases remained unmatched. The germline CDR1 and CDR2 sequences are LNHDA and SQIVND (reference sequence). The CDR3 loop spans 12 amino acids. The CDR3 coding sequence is TGTGCCAGTCACGGACAGGGCAACGAGCAGTACTTC. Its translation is CASHGQGNEQYF.

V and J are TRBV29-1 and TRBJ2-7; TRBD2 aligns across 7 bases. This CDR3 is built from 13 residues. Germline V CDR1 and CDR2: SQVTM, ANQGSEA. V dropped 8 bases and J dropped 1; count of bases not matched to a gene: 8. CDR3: CSTTIGGSYEQYF. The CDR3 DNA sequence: TGCAGCACAACCATCGGGGGGTCCTACGAGCAGTACTTC.

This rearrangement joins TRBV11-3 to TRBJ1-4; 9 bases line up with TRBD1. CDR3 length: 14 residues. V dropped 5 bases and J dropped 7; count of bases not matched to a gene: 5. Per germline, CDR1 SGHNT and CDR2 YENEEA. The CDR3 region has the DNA TGTGCCAGCAGCGAGGGGACAGGGCGTGAAAAACTGTTTTTT. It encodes CASSEGTGREKLFF. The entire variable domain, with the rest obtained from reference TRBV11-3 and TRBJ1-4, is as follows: EAGVVQSPRYKIIEKKQPVAFWCNPISGHNTLYWYLQNLGQGPELLIRYENEEAVDDSQLPKDRFSAERLKGVDSTLKIQPAELGDSAVYLCASSEGTGREKLFFGSGTQLSVL.

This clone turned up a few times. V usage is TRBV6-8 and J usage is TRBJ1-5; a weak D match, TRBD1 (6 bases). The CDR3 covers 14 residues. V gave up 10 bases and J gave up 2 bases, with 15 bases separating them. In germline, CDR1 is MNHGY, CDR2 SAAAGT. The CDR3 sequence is CATAEGGGNQPQHF. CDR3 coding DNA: TGTGCCACCGCCGAAGGGGGAGGCAATCAGCCCCAGCATTTT.